The next 20 T cell receptor beta chains were all read from a single sample in a study of blood T cell repertoires in COVID-19 (dated by TCRdb to the early 2020s). The library was obtained by the immunoSEQ multiplex PCR assay. Entries here come from immuneACCESS through TCRdb and include only in-frame sequences with V and J called. Some clones fail to appear in such tables; in the studies checked, an unresolved V gene covers under half of the shortfall, and the cause of the remainder is unknown. This sample is represented by 20,000 to 30,000 clones; roughly 94% of them were singletons. The top ten clones comprise more than 4% of the sample. Sequencing was carried out using peripheral blood. Receptor source: a woman aged 50 to 60 with active COVID-19.

The V gene is TRBV28, the J gene TRBJ1-1; D uncertain. Deletions cut 5 bases from V and 0 bases from J, with 10 bases between. CDR3 length: 14 residues. The V gene's germline CDR1 is MDHEN and CDR2 SYDVKM. CDR3 in amino acids: CASSPQNLNTEAFF. The CDR3 DNA is TGTGCCAGCAGTCCCCAGAATCTGAACACTGAAGCTTTCTTT.

This chain connects TRBV4-1 to TRBJ1-2, with TRBD1 as a possible D gene (6 bases). The CDR3 covers 13 residues. Looked up from germline, CDR1 is MGHRA and CDR2 is YSYEKL. V was cut by 8 bases and J by 4 bases, with 14 bases left in between. In DNA form, the CDR3 reads TGCGCCAGCGCACAGGGAGAGCTCTATGGCTACACCTTC. Protein sequence: CASAQGELYGYTF.

The chain has TRBV11-2 and TRBJ2-1; the match to TRBD2 covers 8 bases. The CDR3 loop spans 14 amino acids. Germline V gene lookup returns CDR1 SGHAT and CDR2 FQNNGV. V gave up 6 bases and J gave up 7 bases; unmatched junction bases: 8. This CDR3 is CASSRGGLINEQFF. The CDR3 bases are TGTGCCAGCAGTCGGGGGGGCCTTATTAATGAGCAGTTCTTC.

This clone has only one observation. V usage is TRBV3-1 (or the pseudogene TRBV3-2) and J usage is TRBJ1-6; 9 bases agree with TRBD1. This CDR3 has 15 residues. Germline values: CDR1 LGHDT, CDR2 YNNKEL (reference sequence). V trimming: 4 bases; J trimming: 6 bases; junction bases outside the gene matches: 4. Written as DNA, the CDR3 is TGTGCCAGCAGCCCGGGACAGGGCCCTAATTCACCCCTCCACTTT. Its protein is CASSPGQGPNSPLHF.

The chain has TRBV29-1 and TRBJ2-5; D uncertain. This CDR3 is built from 14 residues. The germline CDR1 and CDR2 sequences are SQVTM and ANQGSEA. Trimming removed 6 bases from V and 1 base from J, with 15 bases in between. Here the CDR3 reads CSVAENPGQETQYF. The DNA of the CDR3 is TGCAGCGTCGCAGAAAACCCAGGCCAAGAGACCCAGTACTTC.

This clone appeared a single time. The chain uses TRBV5-6 and TRBJ1-2; D may be TRBD1 (5 bases). The CDR3 is 12 amino acids. Trimming took 6 bases from V and 5 from J, leaving 11 bases between them. Germline V gives CDR1 SGHDT, CDR2 YYEEEE. The CDR3, as DNA: TGTGCCAGCATAGGTCGGGGGTATGGCTACACCTTC. It encodes CASIGRGYGYTF.

The chain couples TRBV18 to TRBJ2-5, with D perhaps TRBD1 (6 bases). The germline CDR1 and CDR2 sequences are KGHSH and LQKENI. Trimming shortened V by 0 bases and J by 3 bases, and 11 bases separated the two germline ends. The CDR3 sequence is 15 residues long. The CDR3 region has the DNA TGTGCCAGCTCACCACCGAACAGGGCGGAAGAGACCCAGTACTTC. Protein: CASSPPNRAEETQYF.

V usage is TRBV7-2 and J usage is TRBJ1-1; no definite D call. CDR1 and CDR2 (germline): SGHTA, FQGNSA. This CDR3 contains 14 residues. Deletions cut 3 bases from V and 4 bases from J, with 12 bases between. The CDR3 nucleotides read TGTGCCAGCAGCTTCTTTCAGGTCGGCACTGAAGCTTTCTTT. Translating gives CASSFFQVGTEAFF.

CDR3 protein: CASSPPGDQETQYF. CDR3 bases: TGTGCCAGCTCACCACCAGGGGACCAAGAGACCCAGTACTTC. This chain links TRBV18 with TRBJ2-5; the D gene is possibly TRBD1 (5 bases). In germline, CDR1 is KGHSH, CDR2 LQKENI. This CDR3 contains 14 residues. The V end was cut by 0 bases, the J end by 0 bases, with 5 bases between. Looking up the rest from reference TRBV18 and TRBJ2-5 gives the full variable domain: NAGVMQNPRHLVRRRGQEARLRCSPMKGHSHVYWYRQLPEEGLKFMVYLQKENIIDESGMPKERFSAEFPKEGPSILRIQQVVRGDSAAYFCASSPPGDQETQYFGPGTRLLVL.

The rearrangement links TRBV5-1 to TRBJ1-1, with 8 positions matching TRBD1. The CDR3 totals 16 residues. The germline gives CDR1 SGHRS, CDR2 YFSETQ. The junction had 8 bases not matched to a gene; V was cut back by 4 bases and J by 0 bases. The CDR3 DNA sequence: TGCGCCAGCAGCCCGGGACAGGTGGAATTGAACACTGAAGCTTTCTTT. It yields the protein CASSPGQVELNTEAFF.

This clone is a singleton in its sample. The genes are TRBV6-6 and TRBJ2-2; D is unresolved. The CDR3 runs 13 residues. The germline gives CDR1 MNHNY, CDR2 SVGAGI (reference sequence). Trimming took off 0 bases at V and 6 bases at J, with 5 bases between the two ends. CDR3 in amino acids: CASSYSSAGELFF. Written as DNA, the CDR3 is TGTGCCAGCAGTTACTCGTCGGCCGGGGAGCTGTTTTTT.

The V gene is TRBV14, the J gene TRBJ2-2; TRBD2 matches at 11 bases. CDR1 is SGHDN and CDR2 is FVKESK in the germline V gene. V was clipped by 1 base and J by 7 bases; unmatched bases: 2. The CDR3 runs to 15 residues. The chain's CDR3 is CASSQAGTSGGELFF. CDR3 DNA: TGTGCCAGCAGCCAAGCCGGGACTAGCGGCGGGGAGCTGTTTTTT.

This clone is a singleton in its sample. The chain is built from TRBV3-1 (or the pseudogene TRBV3-2) and TRBJ2-1; D is unclear. Trimming cost V 4 bases and J 0 bases, with 13 bases left between them. This CDR3 has 16 residues. Per germline, CDR1 LGHDT and CDR2 YNNKEL (reference sequence). The CDR3 region has the DNA TGTGCCAGCAGCCCCCTGCGAGAGAGCTCCTACAATGAGCAGTTCTTC. This gives the protein CASSPLRESSYNEQFF.

V is TRBV3-1 (or the pseudogene TRBV3-2) and J is TRBJ1-1; D gene uncertain. CDR3 size: 14 residues. Trimming removed 3 bases at V and 0 bases at J, with 8 bases between. Germline-derived CDR1 and CDR2 are LGHDT and YNNKEL (reference sequence). This chain's CDR3 is CASSQSPLNTEAFF. In DNA form, the CDR3 reads TGTGCCAGCAGCCAGAGCCCACTGAACACTGAAGCTTTCTTT.

The chain links TRBV5-1 to TRBJ1-1; 7 nucleotides match TRBD1. The CDR3 covers 14 residues. V shed 5 bases, J shed 4 bases, and the junction held 8 bases outside the gene matches. Germline loops: CDR1 SGHRS, CDR2 YFSETQ. The CDR3, as DNA: TGCGCCAGCAGACCTGGACAGGAGCTCACTGAAGCTTTCTTT. Translation gives CASRPGQELTEAFF.

The chain couples TRBV6-5 to TRBJ1-2; a possible D gene is TRBD1 (6 bases). V was clipped by 7 bases and J by 5 bases, with 14 bases between them. Germline-derived CDR1 and CDR2 are MNHEY and SVGAGI. The CDR3 has 13 residues. CDR3 protein: CASIGRGMYGYTF. The CDR3 nucleotides are TGTGCCAGCATCGGCAGGGGAATGTATGGCTACACCTTC.

CDR3 protein: CASSPGKGQGHEKLFF. CDR3 DNA sequence: TGCGCCAGCAGCCCGGGGAAGGGACAGGGTCATGAAAAACTGTTTTTT. The V and J genes are TRBV5-1 and TRBJ1-4, with TRBD1 matching over 9 bases. The CDR3 totals 16 residues. V trimming: 4 bases; J trimming: 6 bases; junction bases outside the gene matches: 10. CDR1 SGHRS and CDR2 YFSETQ come from the germline V gene. Full variable domain (missing parts from reference TRBV5-1 and TRBJ1-4): KAGVTQTPRYLIKTRGQQVTLSCSPISGHRSVSWYQQTPGQGLQFLFEYFSETQRNKGNFPGRFSGRQFSNSRSEMNVSTLELGDSALYLCASSPGKGQGHEKLFFGSGTQLSVL.

V is TRBV19 and J is TRBJ2-1; tentatively, D is TRBD1 (6 bases). This CDR3 is 14 amino acids long. Per the germline V gene, CDR1 is LNHDA and CDR2 is SQIVND (reference sequence). V lost 2 bases to trimming and J lost 4 bases, with 9 bases between them. Written as DNA, the CDR3 is TGTGCCAGTAGTATAAGACAGGCGTACAATGAGCAGTTCTTC. Amino acid sequence: CASSIRQAYNEQFF.

The table lists this clone with a few counts. This chain connects TRBV6-6 to TRBJ1-1, with D possibly TRBD1 on 6 matching bases. Germline-derived CDR1 and CDR2 are MNHNY and SVGAGI (reference sequence). The ends were cut back, 8 bases at V and 1 base at J, with 11 bases in the middle. The CDR3 is 13 residues long. The CDR3 DNA follows: TGTGCCAGCGCAGGGGTCGGGAACACTGAAGCTTTCTTT. Protein sequence: CASAGVGNTEAFF.

The rearrangement joins TRBV6-5 to TRBJ1-1; 8 bases map to TRBD1. This CDR3 comprises 15 residues. Germline values: CDR1 MNHEY, CDR2 SVGAGI. J gave up 0 bases and V 6 bases, and 6 bases lay outside the gene matches. The CDR3 nucleotides are TGTGCCAGCAGAGCCGGGACAGGAATGAACACTGAAGCTTTCTTT. Residues: CASRAGTGMNTEAFF.